Below are 14 T cell receptor beta chains sequenced from a single sample in a study of blood T cells in healthy people across ages (dated by TCRdb to the mid-2010s). The receptor library was made with 5' RACE. Sequenced on an Illumina HiSeq 2500. The second PCR ran for about 6 to 12 cycles and used a J-beta primer mix along with a sample-barcoded 5' primer. TCRdb reprocessed the public reads (quality trimming at Q25 with fastp, clone calling with MiXCR) and kept in-frame beta chains. Rows are unified per CDR3 protein, each entry keeping the most common DNA and genes. For this sample there are 2 million or so distinct CDR3 sequences; 49% appear just once. The ten largest clones represent more than 2% of the sample. The material sequenced was blood. These receptors all come from a woman aged 40 to 49 in good health.

The gene calls are TRBV6-1 and TRBJ1-5, with 7 bases aligning to TRBD1. Germline V gene lookup returns CDR1 MNHNS and CDR2 SASEGT. V trimming: 5 bases; J trimming: 0 bases; junction bases outside the gene matches: 13. This CDR3 is 18 amino acids long. The CDR3 sequence: CASSTRQGGGYSNQPQHF. For the CDR3, the DNA is TGTGCCAGCAGTACCAGACAGGGAGGGGGTTATAGCAATCAGCCCCAGCATTTT.

The J gene is TRBJ1-1, the V gene TRBV6-2 or TRBV6-3; D unclear. The length of the CDR3 is 12 residues. The ends were cut back, 2 bases at V and 11 bases at J, with 12 bases in the middle. The germline V gene has CDR1 MNHEY and CDR2 SVGEGT. CDR3 bases: TGTGCCAGCAGTTACCGAACTTGGGCGGCTTTCTTT. Translation: CASSYRTWAAFF.

This clonotype occurred a few times. This sequence joins TRBV7-8 and TRBJ1-5; 7 bases are a match to TRBD1. From germline, CDR1 is SGHVS and CDR2 FQNEAQ. The CDR3 sequence is 16 residues long. J lost 0 bases, V lost 5 bases, and 7 bases had no gene match. The CDR3 loop is CASSAPGGTSNQPQHF. As DNA, the CDR3 is TGTGCCAGCAGCGCCCCAGGGGGGACTAGCAATCAGCCCCAGCATTTT.

The chain uses TRBV27 and TRBJ2-1, with D perhaps matching TRBD1 (6 bases). Germline CDR1 is MNHEY and CDR2 is SMNVEV (reference sequence). The CDR3 extends over 15 amino acids. With 7 bases removed from V and 6 bases from J, the gap between germline ends came to 19 bases. In DNA form, the CDR3 reads TGTGCCAGCACCTCCAGGGGTGGGATCCCCAATGAGCAGTTCTTC. It specifies CASTSRGGIPNEQFF.

The V gene is TRBV11-2, the J gene TRBJ2-3; the match to TRBD1 covers 12 bases. The ends lost 4 bases at V and 7 bases at J; junction bases unmatched: 6. CDR1 is SGHAT and CDR2 is FQNNGV in the germline V gene. The CDR3 is made up of 15 amino acids. As DNA, the CDR3 is TGTGCCAGCAGCTGGGGACAGGGGGCCCCAAATACGCAGTATTTT. Its translation is CASSWGQGAPNTQYF.

This sequence joins TRBV7-2 and TRBJ2-7; TRBD1 matches 11 bases. V dropped 3 bases and J dropped 2; count of bases not matched to a gene: 6. In germline, CDR1 is SGHTA, CDR2 FQGNSA. CDR3 length equals 16 residues. CDR3 loop: CASSFSGQGAPYEQYF. For the CDR3, the DNA is TGTGCCAGCAGCTTCAGTGGACAGGGGGCTCCCTACGAGCAGTACTTC.

This clonotype turned up a few times. This rearrangement joins TRBV20-1 to TRBJ2-3; 9 bases align to TRBD1. This CDR3 is 15 amino acids long. The V gene end was trimmed by 4 bases and the J gene end by 5 bases; junction bases not matched to a gene: 10. Germline CDR1 reads DFQATT; CDR2 reads SNEGSKA (reference sequence). CDR3 sequence (DNA): TGCAGTGCTATAAACCGGGACAGGGATTTAGATACGCAGTATTTT. This translates into CSAINRDRDLDTQYF.

This clonotype was counted many times. J is TRBJ1-2 and V is TRBV12-3 or TRBV12-4; D not certain. The CDR3 is made up of 13 amino acids. Between the trimmed V and J ends, which lost 6 bases and 4 bases, there was a span of 12 bases. The CDR3 DNA is TGTGCCAGCAGCCCGATGGGAGTCTATGGCTACACCTTC. The encoded protein is CASSPMGVYGYTF.

The chain couples TRBV6-5 to TRBJ2-7; possible D gene TRBD1, 5 bases. The CDR3 spans 13 residues. The ends were cut back, 2 bases at V and 8 bases at J, with 13 bases in the middle. CDR1 is MNHEY, CDR2 SVGAGI, per germline. The CDR3 region has the DNA TGTGCCAGCAGTTACGCAGGGATACACAAGCAGTACTTC. It translates to CASSYAGIHKQYF.

The chain employs TRBV21-1 and TRBJ2-6; TRBD2 is the table's D call, not checked against the DNA. TRBV21-1 is annotated as a pseudogene. This CDR3 spans 17 amino acids. The CDR3 spells CASPLLGGITGANVLTF. The CDR3 nucleotides are TGTGCCAGCCCCCTTCTGGGAGGGATTACTGGGGCCAACGTCCTGACTTTC.

The gene calls are TRBV20-1 and TRBJ2-3, with D perhaps being TRBD1 or TRBD2 (5 bases each). Germline V gene data show CDR1 as DFQATT and CDR2 as SNEGSKA (reference sequence). V was cut by 2 bases and J by 9 bases, with 9 bases left in between. The CDR3 covers 11 residues. The CDR3 DNA reads TGCAGTGCTAGAATGGGGGTAACGCAGTATTTT. It yields the protein CSARMGVTQYF.

The genes are TRBV20-1 and TRBJ2-3; 8 bases fit TRBD1. Germline V gene data show CDR1 as DFQATT and CDR2 as SNEGSKA (reference sequence). V trimming: 6 bases; J trimming: 4 bases; junction bases outside the gene matches: 12. The CDR3 has 15 residues. Here the CDR3 DNA reads TGCAGTGCCCAGCCGGCAGGGGGCGCACCAGATACGCAGTATTTT. Residues: CSAQPAGGAPDTQYF.

The chain couples TRBV28 to TRBJ1-2, with unresolved D. Germline lookup yields CDR1 MDHEN and CDR2 SYDVKM. Deletions cut 6 bases from V and 3 bases from J, with 11 bases between. This CDR3 contains 13 residues. The CDR3 coding sequence is TGTGCCAGCAGGGCACAAGGGTACTATGGCTACACCTTC. This encodes CASRAQGYYGYTF.

This clonotype has only one observation. The chain combines TRBV19 with TRBJ2-4; D may be TRBD1 or TRBD2 (5 bases each). The better agreement between TRBJ2-7 and the DNA end casts doubt on the J call. Germline CDR1 is LNHDA and CDR2 is SQIVND (reference sequence). This CDR3 has 13 residues. As DNA, the CDR3 is TGTGCCAGTAGTAGCGGCTGGGGGACCGAGCAGTACTTC. Translating it yields CASSSGWGTEQYF.